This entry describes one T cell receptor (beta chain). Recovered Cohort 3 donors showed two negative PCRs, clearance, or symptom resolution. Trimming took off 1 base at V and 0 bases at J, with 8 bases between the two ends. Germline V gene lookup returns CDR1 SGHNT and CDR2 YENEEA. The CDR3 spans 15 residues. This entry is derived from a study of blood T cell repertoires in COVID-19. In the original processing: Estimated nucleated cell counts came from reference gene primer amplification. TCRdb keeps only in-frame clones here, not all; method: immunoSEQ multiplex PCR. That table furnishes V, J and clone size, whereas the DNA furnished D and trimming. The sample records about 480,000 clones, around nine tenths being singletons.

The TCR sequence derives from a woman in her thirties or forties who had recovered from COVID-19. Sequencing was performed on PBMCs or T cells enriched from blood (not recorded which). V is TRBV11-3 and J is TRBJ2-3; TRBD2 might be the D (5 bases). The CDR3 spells CASSLGGGSTDTQYF. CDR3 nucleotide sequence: TGTGCCAGCAGCTTAGGTGGCGGGAGCACAGATACGCAGTATTTT. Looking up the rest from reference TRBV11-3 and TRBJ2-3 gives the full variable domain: EAGVVQSPRYKIIEKKQPVAFWCNPISGHNTLYWYLQNLGQGPELLIRYENEEAVDDSQLPKDRFSAERLKGVDSTLKIQPAELGDSAVYLCASSLGGGSTDTQYFGPGTRLTVL.